This T cell receptor (beta chain) is drawn from a study of tumour-infiltrating T cells in Burkitt lymphoma. The wider study: This cohort included all epidemiological subtypes of Burkitt lymphoma. Overall and progression-free survival were predicted by productive clonality. Study-wide points: Several public clonotypes were shared across many Burkitt lymphoma patients.

As concerns this clone: Antigen: not known.

The V segment lost 6 bases and the J segment 1 base; nucleotides outside the gene matches: 16. Germline CDR1 SGHRS, CDR2 YFSETQ. This CDR3 contains 19 residues. Produced via immunoSEQ multiplex PCR; TCRdb's table is partial and in-frame only. Altogether 3,500 to 4,000 clones are present, roughly a fifth being singletons, with the ten largest covering about 1.5%. The specimen sequenced was tumor tissue. J is TRBJ2-5 and V is TRBV5-1; 12 bases match TRBD2. This clonotype was obtained from a human donor with Burkitt lymphoma. CDR3 coding DNA: TGCGCCAGCACCCTCGGCTCTACGGCTAGCGGGAGGGCCCAAGAGACCCAGTACTTC. Its protein is CASTLGSTASGRAQETQYF.